This TCR beta chain appears in the sequencing data of a study of early T cells in non-severe SARS-CoV-2 infection (TCRdb year 2021). For the study in its entirety: TCR sequencing used bulk RNA from unsorted whole blood, so alpha and beta chains could not be paired.

V is reduced by 3 bases and J by 2 bases, leaving a spacing of 8 bases between them. CDR1 and CDR2 (DFQATT, SNEGSKA) derive from the germline V gene (reference sequence). The CDR3 measures 12 amino acids from cysteine to phenylalanine. The retained sequence is limited to the CDR3, 36 bases, with the frame set at the first base. This clonotype was observed many times. Its antigen remains undetermined. The sample holds no much larger clone one base away, and base qualities are not on file. The study at large found these results: Matching against VDJdb was skewed toward anti-spike CD8 responses, likely underestimated virus-specific expansions, and missed private and CD4 specificities.

Set within a cohort of healthcare workers in London, UK, this nested case-control study involved weekly PCR testing of nasopharyngeal swabs along with blood sampling. Healthcare workers were recruited during the week of the UK lockdown, between 23 and 31 March 2020, and followed weekly for up to roughly 15 weeks. The library was built by means of 5' RACE. TCRdb lists the instrument as NextSeq 500. Unique molecular identifiers were attached to individual cDNA molecules in the TCR library protocol so that sequencing error and PCR bias could be corrected. Both TCR alpha and beta chains were sequenced, and tight co-correlation was observed between alpha and beta sequence abundances in each sample. In the paper's pipeline: V gene, J gene and CDR3 annotation of TCR sequences was performed with Decombinator V4. TCRs were defined as expanded if a significant change between any two time points was detected under a Poisson model with p below 0.0001. Abundances of TCRs were expressed as counts per million after normalisation to the total number of TCRs sequenced in each sample. TRAV1-2 paired with TRAJ12, TRAJ20 or TRAJ33 defined MAIT TCRs, while TRAV10 paired with TRAJ18 defined iNKT TCRs. VDJdb, accessed 1 November 2021, was searched for CMV, EBV and SARS-CoV-2 annotated TCRs, excluding TCRs annotated for multiple antigens. Starting from the raw public reads, TCRdb applied fastp trimming at Q25, assembled clones with MiXCR and retained in-frame beta chains. Rows with one shared CDR3 protein collapse into an entry with the most common genes and DNA. These V and J calls rely on TCRdb rather than the paper's analysis. For this sample the table gives 20,000 to 30,000 distinct CDR3 sequences, of which less than 5% were detected only once. The ten largest clones take up about 4.4% of the sample.

Input material: whole blood. The source of this sequence is an adult who was a healthcare worker with PCR-confirmed SARS-CoV-2 infection or an uninfected control (not recorded which). The chain was built from TRBV20-1 and TRBJ2-7, with the identity of the D gene unclear. The sequence in DNA is TGCAGTGCTAGCCCCTGGACCTACGAGCAGTACTTC. The resulting protein is CSASPWTYEQYF.